This T cell receptor (beta chain) is drawn from a study of blood T cell repertoires in COVID-19. Overall study: The samples span acute and convalescent COVID-19 from the United States, Italy and Spain. T cells, B-cell-depleted T cells, or PBMCs supplied cDNA or gDNA.

The study drew participants aged about 18 to 89 years from some 25 US areas. Allocation to cohorts depended on clinical history reported by the participants. CDR1 and CDR2 (germline): MDHEN, SYDVKM. With 7 bases removed from V and 3 bases from J, the gap between germline ends came to 13 bases. The CDR3 is 13 amino acids. Sequencing was performed with immunoSEQ multiplex PCR; in TCRdb, only in-frame clones are kept and a portion is missing. Of approximately 200,000 clones listed, more than 70% are singletons. Specimen: PBMCs or T cells enriched from blood (not recorded which). The V and J genes are TRBV28 and TRBJ2-7; D remains ambiguous. The receptor was isolated from a woman aged 30 to 39 who had recovered from COVID-19. The CDR3 DNA reads as TGTGCCAGCAACGAGAGTGGAGACTACGAGCAGTACTTC. This encodes CASNESGDYEQYF.